This T cell receptor (beta chain) was identified in a study of graft-versus-host responses after intestinal transplantation. Study results and caveats: Circulating GvH clone levels at their peak were associated with HvG declines (early post-transplant).

The repertoire was sequenced with immunoSEQ multiplex PCR; TCRdb's copy has only in-frame clones and lacks some. The sample consists of about 24,000 clones, around 85% of them appearing once. CDR3 length equals 15 residues. V lost 0 bases and J lost 3; bases outside the gene matches: 6. The germline V gene has CDR1 SGHNT and CDR2 YYREEE (reference sequence). This clone was seen more than once but under ten times. Its antigen is undetermined. The TCR originated in a human patient who received an intestinal transplant, so some T cells may come from the graft donor. The chain recombines TRBV5-4 with TRBJ2-7; TRBD2 matches 7 bases. The starting material was PBMCs, obtained 450 to 480 days after intestinal transplant. The CDR3 sequence: CASSLDSSGVYEQYF. The CDR3 bases are TGTGCCAGCAGCTTGGATTCTAGCGGAGTCTACGAGCAGTACTTC. Together with reference TRBV5-4 and TRBJ2-7, the CDR3 gives the full variable domain: ETGVTQSPTHLIKTRGQQVTLRCSSQSGHNTVSWYQQALGQGPQFIFQYYREEENGRGNFPPRFSGLQFPNYSSELNVNALELDDSALYLCASSLDSSGVYEQYFGPGTRLTVT.